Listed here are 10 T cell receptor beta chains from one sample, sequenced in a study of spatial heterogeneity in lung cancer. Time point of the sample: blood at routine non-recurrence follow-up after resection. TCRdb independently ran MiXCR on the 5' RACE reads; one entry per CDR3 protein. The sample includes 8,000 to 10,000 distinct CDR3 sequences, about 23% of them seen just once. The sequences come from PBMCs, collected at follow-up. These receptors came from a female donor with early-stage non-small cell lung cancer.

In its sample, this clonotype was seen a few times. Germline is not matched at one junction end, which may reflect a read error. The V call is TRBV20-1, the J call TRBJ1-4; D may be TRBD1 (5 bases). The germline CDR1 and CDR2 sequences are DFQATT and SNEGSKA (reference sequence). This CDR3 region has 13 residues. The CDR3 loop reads CSARRTTNEKLFF. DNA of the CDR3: TGCAGTGCTAGGAGGACAACGAATGAAAAACTGTTTTTT.

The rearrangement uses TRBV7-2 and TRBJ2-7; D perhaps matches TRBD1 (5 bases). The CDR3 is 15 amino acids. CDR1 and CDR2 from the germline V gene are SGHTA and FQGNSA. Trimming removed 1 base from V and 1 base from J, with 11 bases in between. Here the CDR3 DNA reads TGTGCCAGCAGCTTAGGTCAGGGTGTGTCCTACGAGCAGTACTTC. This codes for CASSLGQGVSYEQYF.

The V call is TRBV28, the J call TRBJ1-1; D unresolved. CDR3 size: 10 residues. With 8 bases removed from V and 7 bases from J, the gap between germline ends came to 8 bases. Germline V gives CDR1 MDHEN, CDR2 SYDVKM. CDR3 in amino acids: CASGRFEAFF. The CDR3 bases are TGTGCCAGCGGACGCTTTGAAGCTTTCTTT.

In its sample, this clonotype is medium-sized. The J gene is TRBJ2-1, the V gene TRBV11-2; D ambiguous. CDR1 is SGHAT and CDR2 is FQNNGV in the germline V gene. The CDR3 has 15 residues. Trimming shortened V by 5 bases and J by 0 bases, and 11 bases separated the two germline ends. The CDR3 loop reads CASSREVASYNEQFF. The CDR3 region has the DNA TGTGCCAGCAGCCGAGAAGTCGCCTCCTACAATGAGCAGTTCTTC. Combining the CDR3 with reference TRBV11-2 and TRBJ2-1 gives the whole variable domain EAGVAQSPRYKIIEKRQSVAFWCNPISGHATLYWYQQILGQGPKLLIQFQNNGVVDDSQLPKDRFSAERLKGVDSTLKIQPAKLEDSAVYLCASSREVASYNEQFFGPGTRLTVL.

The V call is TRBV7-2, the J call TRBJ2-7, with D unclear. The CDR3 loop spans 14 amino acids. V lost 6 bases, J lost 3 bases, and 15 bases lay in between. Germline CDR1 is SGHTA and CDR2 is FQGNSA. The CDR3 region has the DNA TGTGCCAGCAGTGCCCCGAGATTCGACTACGAGCAGTACTTC. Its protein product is CASSAPRFDYEQYF.

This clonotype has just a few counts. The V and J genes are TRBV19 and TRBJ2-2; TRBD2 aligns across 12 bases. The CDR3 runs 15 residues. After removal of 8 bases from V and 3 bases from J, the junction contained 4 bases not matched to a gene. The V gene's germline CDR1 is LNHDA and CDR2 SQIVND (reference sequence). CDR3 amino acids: CASGGLAGYTGELFF. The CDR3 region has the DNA TGTGCCAGTGGTGGACTAGCGGGGTACACCGGGGAGCTGTTTTTT.

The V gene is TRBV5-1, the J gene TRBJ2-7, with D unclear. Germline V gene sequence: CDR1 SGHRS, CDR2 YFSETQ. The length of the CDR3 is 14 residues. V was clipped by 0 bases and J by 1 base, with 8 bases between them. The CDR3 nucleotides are TGCGCCAGCAGCTTGGATGGCCGTTCCTACGAGCAGTACTTC. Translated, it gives CASSLDGRSYEQYF.

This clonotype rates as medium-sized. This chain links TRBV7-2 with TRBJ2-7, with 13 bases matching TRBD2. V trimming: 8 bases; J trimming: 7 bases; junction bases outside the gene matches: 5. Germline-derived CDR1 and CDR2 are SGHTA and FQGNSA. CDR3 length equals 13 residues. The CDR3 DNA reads TGTGCCAGCGGACTAGCGGGAGCTTGGGAGCAGTACTTC. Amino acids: CASGLAGAWEQYF.

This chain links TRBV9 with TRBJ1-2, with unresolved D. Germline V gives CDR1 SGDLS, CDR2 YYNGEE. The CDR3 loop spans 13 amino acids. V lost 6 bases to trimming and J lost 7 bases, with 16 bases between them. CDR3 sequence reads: CASTGNSFGGYTF. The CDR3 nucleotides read TGTGCCAGCACCGGGAACAGTTTTGGTGGCTACACCTTC.

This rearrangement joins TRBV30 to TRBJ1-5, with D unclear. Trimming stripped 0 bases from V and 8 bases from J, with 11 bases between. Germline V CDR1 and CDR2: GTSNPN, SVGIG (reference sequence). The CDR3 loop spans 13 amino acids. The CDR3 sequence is CAWSVSLGEPQHF. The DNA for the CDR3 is TGTGCCTGGAGTGTAAGTCTGGGAGAGCCCCAGCATTTT.